This TCR beta chain was profiled in a study of blood T cell repertoires in COVID-19. Study-wide background: Acute and convalescent COVID-19 specimens originated in the United States, Italy and Spain.

TCRdb's copy holds only in-frame clones and misses some; the assay was immunoSEQ multiplex PCR. The table records about 360,000 clones, roughly 86% of them present only once. J lost 6 bases, V lost 3 bases, and 3 bases had no gene match. This CDR3 has 13 amino acids. Germline V gene lookup returns CDR1 SGHAT and CDR2 FQNNGV. This chain connects TRBV11-2 to TRBJ2-5; 8 nucleotides line up with TRBD1. The sequence was collected from a human donor in a cohort sampled during active COVID-19. The specimen was peripheral blood. The chain's CDR3 is CASSFPGGKTQYF. CDR3 nucleotides: TGTGCCAGCAGCTTTCCAGGGGGCAAGACCCAGTACTTC.